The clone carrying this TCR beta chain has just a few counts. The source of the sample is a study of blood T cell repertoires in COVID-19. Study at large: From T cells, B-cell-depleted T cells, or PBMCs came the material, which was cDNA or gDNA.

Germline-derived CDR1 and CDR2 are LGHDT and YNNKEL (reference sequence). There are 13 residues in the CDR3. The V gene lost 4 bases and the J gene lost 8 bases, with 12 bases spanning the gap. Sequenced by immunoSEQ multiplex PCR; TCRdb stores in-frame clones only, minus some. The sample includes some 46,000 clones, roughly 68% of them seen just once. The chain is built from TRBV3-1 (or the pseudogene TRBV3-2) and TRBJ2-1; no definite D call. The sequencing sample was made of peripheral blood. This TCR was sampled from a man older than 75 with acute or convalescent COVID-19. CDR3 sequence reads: CASSLPSLDEQFF. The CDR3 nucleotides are TGTGCCAGCAGCCTACCGAGCCTCGATGAGCAGTTCTTC.